This T cell receptor beta chain stems from a study of cytomegalovirus exposure and HLA in healthy donors. This clone appeared a few times. What it binds is unknown. Other DNA sequences in this specimen translate into the identical CDR3. PCR primers comprised 60 Vbeta and 13 Jbeta primers. The assay was immunoSEQ multiplex PCR, and TCRdb's table has in-frame clones only and misses some. The table records about 170,000 clones, about 82% of them present only once. Study-level results: In a later analysis, a missense DCLRE1C variant was linked to TCR beta V- and J-gene trimming. The classifier was said to identify cytomegalovirus status with high specificity and sensitivity. A further, later analysis showed that HLA-associated TCR beta chains (compared with equally common others) were more clonally expanded. TCR beta sequences reportedly predicted the HLA-A and HLA-B alleles of most subjects accurately.

Germline V lookup: CDR1 SGHDT, CDR2 YYEEEE. V was pared by 0 bases and J by 4 bases, with 7 bases between. This CDR3 contains 13 residues. This clonotype was sampled from a male donor in good health and CMV-seronegative. Source material: PBMCs. The V gene is TRBV5-6, the J gene TRBJ1-2; possibly TRBD1 for D (5 bases). CDR3 protein: CASSLGGGYGYTF. The CDR3 bases are TGTGCCAGCAGCTTGGGGGGGGGCTATGGCTACACCTTC.